These 13 T cell receptor beta chains were all obtained from the same sample, sequenced in a study of cytomegalovirus exposure and HLA in healthy donors. Use of 60 Vbeta and 13 Jbeta primers characterized the PCR. Produced via immunoSEQ multiplex PCR; TCRdb's table is partial and in-frame only. The repertoire holds 65,000 or so clones, with around three quarters as singletons. Material: PBMCs. These receptors all come from a woman in her thirties or forties in good health and CMV-seropositive.

The V and J genes are TRBV4-1 and TRBJ2-2; D not resolved. This CDR3 region has 14 residues. Germline lookup yields CDR1 MGHRA and CDR2 YSYEKL. Trimming cost V 1 base and J 6 bases, with 9 bases left between them. The CDR3 is CASSQVDGAGELFF. In DNA, the CDR3 is TGCGCCAGCAGCCAAGTGGATGGAGCCGGGGAGCTGTTTTTT.

This sequence joins TRBV4-1 and TRBJ1-1; possible D gene TRBD1, 5 bases. CDR3 size: 15 residues. V lost 0 bases and J 3 bases, leaving 11 bases between the germline ends. Germline V gene lookup returns CDR1 MGHRA and CDR2 YSYEKL. The CDR3, as DNA: TGCGCCAGCAGCCAAGATTGGGGGGAGTACACTGAAGCTTTCTTT. This codes for CASSQDWGEYTEAFF.

CDR3 amino acids: CASSPDRAYNEQFF. The CDR3 DNA sequence: TGTGCCAGCAGTCCGGACAGGGCCTACAATGAGCAGTTCTTC. The chain recombines TRBV2 with TRBJ2-1; 8 bases are a match to TRBD1. The V segment lost 5 bases and the J segment 2 bases; nucleotides outside the gene matches: 2. The CDR3 contains 14 residues. Per the germline V gene, CDR1 is SNHLY and CDR2 is FYNNEI.

The chain couples TRBV5-1 to TRBJ2-1; TRBD1 matches at 8 bases. Per the germline V gene, CDR1 is SGHRS and CDR2 is YFSETQ. J lost 5 bases, V lost 1 base, and 8 bases had no gene match. The CDR3 consists of 16 residues. The CDR3 is CASSLKTGQGNNEQFF. CDR3 coding DNA: TGCGCCAGCAGCTTGAAAACAGGACAGGGCAACAATGAGCAGTTCTTC. Full variable domain (remainder filled in from reference TRBV5-1 and TRBJ2-1): KAGVTQTPRYLIKTRGQQVTLSCSPISGHRSVSWYQQTPGQGLQFLFEYFSETQRNKGNFPGRFSGRQFSNSRSEMNVSTLELGDSALYLCASSLKTGQGNNEQFFGPGTRLTVL.

The chain carries TRBV6-6 and TRBJ1-3; D remains unclear. Trimming took 6 bases from V and 0 from J, leaving 9 bases between them. This CDR3 comprises 14 residues. Germline CDR1 reads MNHNY; CDR2 reads SVGAGI (reference sequence). In nucleotides, the CDR3 is TGTGCCAGCAGCATCCGGGGCTCTGGAAACACCATATATTTT. Protein product: CASSIRGSGNTIYF.

This chain joins TRBV11-2 and TRBJ2-7; 7 nucleotides line up with TRBD1. CDR1 SGHAT and CDR2 FQNNGV come from the germline V gene. V shed 1 base, J shed 3 bases, and the junction held 3 bases outside the gene matches. The CDR3 has 14 amino acids. The CDR3 protein is CASSLGGTDYEQYF. The CDR3, as DNA: TGTGCCAGCAGCTTAGGAGGGACAGACTACGAGCAGTACTTC.

This clone was counted between two and nine times. The V call is TRBV5-1, the J call TRBJ2-5; weak D call: TRBD2 (6 bases). The CDR3 is 14 residues long. The germline V and J ends were trimmed by 0 bases and 3 bases, with 9 bases remaining between them. The germline V gene has CDR1 SGHRS and CDR2 YFSETQ. DNA for the CDR3: TGCGCCAGCAGCTTGGGCGGGGAAAAAGAGACCCAGTACTTC. This codes for CASSLGGEKETQYF.

The V gene is TRBV7-2, the J gene TRBJ1-3, with 7 bases fitting TRBD1. V shed 5 bases and J 0 bases; nucleotides not matched to a gene: 7. The CDR3 runs 16 residues. In germline, CDR1 is SGHTA, CDR2 FQGNSA. This CDR3 is CASSPSTGNSGNTIYF. The CDR3 DNA is TGTGCCAGCAGCCCCTCGACAGGGAACTCTGGAAACACCATATATTTT.

This rearrangement joins TRBV2 to TRBJ1-4, with D perhaps matching TRBD1 (5 bases). Germline loops: CDR1 SNHLY, CDR2 FYNNEI. V was trimmed by 3 bases and J by 0 bases, leaving 8 bases between them. The CDR3 extends over 15 amino acids. CDR3 amino acids: CASSDSGATNEKLFF. Here the CDR3 DNA reads TGTGCCAGCAGTGATTCGGGGGCAACTAATGAAAAACTGTTTTTT.

The gene calls are TRBV7-3 and TRBJ2-1, with 8 bases lining up with TRBD1. The junction had 7 bases not matched to a gene; V was cut back by 2 bases and J by 7 bases. This CDR3 comprises 15 residues. Per germline, CDR1 SGHTA and CDR2 FQGTGA. The CDR3 sequence is CASSLGDRPTNEQFF. The DNA of the CDR3 is TGTGCCAGCAGCTTAGGGGACAGGCCCACAAATGAGCAGTTCTTC.

The chain links TRBV19 to TRBJ2-3, with 10 bases aligning to TRBD1. The V and J ends lost 5 bases and 0 bases, in that order; junction bases with no gene match: 2. The V gene's germline CDR1 is LNHDA and CDR2 SQIVND (reference sequence). CDR3 length equals 15 residues. In DNA, the CDR3 is TGTGCCAGTAGTTGGGGACAGGGGAGCACAGATACGCAGTATTTT. Encoded protein: CASSWGQGSTDTQYF.

This clone has only a few counts. The chain recombines TRBV27 with TRBJ1-4, with 9 bases matching TRBD1. From germline, CDR1 is MNHEY and CDR2 SMNVEV (reference sequence). V was pared by 6 bases and J by 8 bases, with 13 bases of the junction left unmatched. This CDR3 contains 16 residues. The CDR3 here is CASRGDRARDGEKLFF. The DNA of the CDR3 is TGTGCCAGCAGGGGGGACAGGGCGAGGGATGGCGAAAAACTGTTTTTT.

The J gene is TRBJ1-2, the V gene TRBV7-2; D call uncertain. CDR3 length: 15 amino acids. V lost 5 bases to trimming and J lost 1 base, with 14 bases between them. Per germline, CDR1 SGHTA and CDR2 FQGNSA. The CDR3 sequence is CASSAFNRGNYGYTF. The CDR3 DNA reads as TGTGCCAGCAGCGCATTCAATCGGGGTAACTATGGCTACACCTTC.